The 19 T cell receptor beta chains presented below share a single source sample, sequenced in a study of OX40 agonist ivuxolimab in advanced cancers. Generated by immunoSEQ multiplex PCR, the TCRdb table keeps only in-frame clones and is missing some. The profile shows 39,000 or so clones, roughly 89% of them singletons. The source was CD4+ or CD8+ T cells sorted from blood, collected in a trial of the OX40 agonist ivuxolimab. Receptors originate from an adult with an advanced solid tumor such as melanoma, head and neck, liver or kidney cancer.

The V call is TRBV5-1, the J call TRBJ2-1; no reliable D call. The V and J ends lost 3 bases and 7 bases respectively, with 11 bases between them. CDR3 size: 13 residues. Germline loops: CDR1 SGHRS, CDR2 YFSETQ. The CDR3 sequence: CASSYRVVNEQFF. The DNA of the CDR3 is TGCGCCAGCAGCTACAGAGTAGTTAATGAGCAGTTCTTC.

The J gene is TRBJ1-5, the V gene TRBV20-1; D is unclear. Germline CDR1 reads DFQATT; CDR2 reads SNEGSKA (reference sequence). V lost 5 bases, J lost 4 bases, and 3 bases lay in between. CDR3 length equals 10 residues. The CDR3: CSALNQPQHF. The CDR3 region has the DNA TGCAGTGCTTTAAATCAGCCCCAGCATTTT.

This chain links TRBV6-1 with TRBJ2-7; D is uncertain. V was cut by 2 bases and J by 0 bases, with 8 bases left in between. The CDR3 is made up of 14 amino acids. Germline V lookup: CDR1 MNHNS, CDR2 SASEGT. The CDR3 is CASSELHSSYEQYF. CDR3 sequence (DNA): TGTGCCAGCAGTGAACTCCACTCCTCCTACGAGCAGTACTTC.

V gene TRBV30 combines with J gene TRBJ2-3, with 7 bases identical to TRBD1. The germline V gene has CDR1 GTSNPN and CDR2 SVGIG (reference sequence). The length of the CDR3 is 15 residues. The V segment lost 4 bases and the J segment 5 bases; nucleotides outside the gene matches: 12. CDR3 coding DNA: TGTGCCTGGAAGGGACAGAGTAGGATGGGAGATACGCAGTATTTT. As protein: CAWKGQSRMGDTQYF.

The rearrangement joins TRBV11-2 to TRBJ2-5; D not certain. Trimming left V 0 bases short and J 2 bases short, with 1 base between. The germline CDR1 and CDR2 sequences are SGHAT and FQNNGV. The CDR3 length is 12 residues. CDR3 nucleotide sequence: TGTGCCAGCAGCTTAGATCAAGAGACCCAGTACTTC. Translated: CASSLDQETQYF. The variable domain in full, with the rest retrieved from reference TRBV11-2 and TRBJ2-5, is EAGVAQSPRYKIIEKRQSVAFWCNPISGHATLYWYQQILGQGPKLLIQFQNNGVVDDSQLPKDRFSAERLKGVDSTLKIQPAKLEDSAVYLCASSLDQETQYFGPGTRLLVL.

The V gene is TRBV6-1, the J gene TRBJ2-3; D is undetermined. CDR3 length: 12 amino acids. The ends were cut back, 6 bases at V and 7 bases at J, with 11 bases in the middle. Germline CDR1 reads MNHNS; CDR2 reads SASEGT. The CDR3 sequence: CASRLDLHTQYF. Here the CDR3 DNA reads TGTGCCAGCAGGCTTGACTTACATACGCAGTATTTT.

The J gene is TRBJ1-2, the V gene TRBV5-4; D unresolved. CDR1 SGHNT and CDR2 YYREEE come from the germline V gene (reference sequence). V shed 0 bases and J shed 0 bases, with 6 bases lying between them. The CDR3 covers 14 residues. CDR3 in amino acids: CASSLAGANYGYTF. The DNA for the CDR3 is TGTGCCAGCAGCTTGGCCGGTGCTAACTATGGCTACACCTTC.

The gene calls are TRBV6-5 and TRBJ2-7; D is tentatively TRBD1 or TRBD2 (5 bases each). Trimming took 4 bases from V and 3 from J, leaving 13 bases between them. The germline V gene has CDR1 MNHEY and CDR2 SVGAGI. The CDR3 is made up of 14 amino acids. In DNA form, the CDR3 reads TGTGCCAGCAGTTCCGGGACCCAAGGCTACGAGCAGTACTTC. This translates into CASSSGTQGYEQYF.

In DNA, the CDR3 is TGTGCCTATGCGAAGGGCTCTGGAAACACCATATATTTT. The encoded protein is CAYAKGSGNTIYF. The chain joins TRBV30 to TRBJ1-3; no clear D gene. Germline loops: CDR1 GTSNPN, CDR2 SVGIG (reference sequence). The CDR3 totals 13 residues. The V and J ends lost 7 bases and 0 bases respectively, with 10 bases between them.

The V call is TRBV7-6, the J call TRBJ2-3; D unresolved. This CDR3 is 16 amino acids long. Germline assignment: CDR1 SGHVS and CDR2 FNYEAQ. Trimming cost V 4 bases and J 5 bases, with 19 bases left between them. The CDR3 DNA is TGTGCCAGCAGCTCAAACGCTGGGTCCCGCGGAGATACGCAGTATTTT. Protein product: CASSSNAGSRGDTQYF. Using reference TRBV7-6 and TRBJ2-3 for the parts outside the CDR3, the full variable domain is GAGVSQSPRYKVTKRGQDVALRCDPISGHVSLYWYRQALGQGPEFLTYFNYEAQQDKSGLPNDRFSAERPEGSISTLTIQRTEQRDSAMYRCASSSNAGSRGDTQYFGPGTRLTVL.

The chain joins TRBV7-9 to TRBJ2-5; D unclear. The V and J ends lost 1 base and 5 bases respectively, with 5 bases between them. The CDR3 has 12 amino acids. Germline V gene data show CDR1 as SEHNR and CDR2 as FQNEAQ (reference sequence). In DNA form, the CDR3 reads TGTGCCAGCAGCTTAGGATATGAGACCCAGTACTTC. It specifies CASSLGYETQYF.

V is TRBV5-1 and J is TRBJ1-3, with 9 bases matching TRBD1. Trimming at V came to 0 bases and at J to 0 bases, leaving 7 bases not matched to a gene. This CDR3 spans 18 amino acids. Germline CDR1 SGHRS, CDR2 YFSETQ. This chain's CDR3 is CASSLAGGTGSSGNTIYF. Written as DNA, the CDR3 is TGCGCCAGCAGCTTGGCCGGAGGGACAGGGAGCTCTGGAAACACCATATATTTT.

DNA for the CDR3: TGTGCCAGTATCGATCATGGGGCCAGCGTCACAGATACGCAGTATTTT. As protein: CASIDHGASVTDTQYF. The J gene is TRBJ2-3, the V gene TRBV19; D might be TRBD1 (5 bases). The CDR3 consists of 16 residues. The V and J ends lost 7 bases and 2 bases respectively, with 19 bases between them. Germline-derived CDR1 and CDR2 are LNHDA and SQIVND (reference sequence).

This clone was observed a single time. The J gene is TRBJ2-6, the V gene TRBV2, with 9 bases matching TRBD1. Unmatched junction bases numbered 4, after V lost 4 bases and J lost 0 bases. Germline V gene sequence: CDR1 SNHLY, CDR2 FYNNEI. The CDR3 has 17 amino acids. As DNA, the CDR3 is TGTGCCAGCAGTGGGGACAGGGTACTCTCTGGGGCCAACGTCCTGACTTTC. Residues: CASSGDRVLSGANVLTF.

For this clone: The sample holds other DNA sequences that translate to the same CDR3. The J gene is TRBJ1-1, the V gene TRBV28; D might be TRBD1 (5 bases). Trimming left V 2 bases short and J 2 bases short, with 6 bases between. The CDR3 spans 13 residues. The germline V gene has CDR1 MDHEN and CDR2 SYDVKM. The CDR3 here is CASSLGGNTEAFF. CDR3 nucleotides: TGTGCCAGCAGTTTAGGGGGAAACACTGAAGCTTTCTTT.

This chain links TRBV5-1 with TRBJ2-1; 9 bases map to TRBD2. The CDR3 extends over 14 amino acids. V dropped 2 bases and J dropped 7; count of bases not matched to a gene: 4. CDR1 and CDR2 (germline): SGHRS, YFSETQ. The CDR3 DNA follows: TGCGCCAGCAGCTTTGCGGGGGGGCAGAATGAGCAGTTCTTC. It is translated as CASSFAGGQNEQFF.

The rearrangement links TRBV4-1 to TRBJ2-1; 12 bases agree with TRBD2. The CDR3 extends over 17 amino acids. Germline V gene data show CDR1 as MGHRA and CDR2 as YSYEKL. J gave up 6 bases and V 1 base, and 7 bases lay outside the gene matches. CDR3 in amino acids: CASSQVPLAGGPNEQFF. The CDR3 coding sequence is TGCGCCAGCAGCCAAGTTCCGCTAGCGGGAGGGCCCAATGAGCAGTTCTTC.

This clone was seen a single time. V gene TRBV15 combines with J gene TRBJ1-1, with D perhaps TRBD1 (6 bases). Deletions cut 3 bases from V and 3 bases from J, with 14 bases between. Germline V lookup: CDR1 LNHNV, CDR2 YYDKDF (reference sequence). The CDR3 runs to 15 residues. DNA of the CDR3: TGTGCCACCAGCAGTGATTTGGACAGCTACACTGAAGCTTTCTTT. This sequence encodes CATSSDLDSYTEAFF. Complete variable domain (other parts from reference TRBV15 and TRBJ1-1): DAMVIQNPRYQVTQFGKPVTLSCSQTLNHNVMYWYQQKSSQAPKLLFHYYDKDFNNEADTPDNFQSRRPNTSFCFLDIRSPGLGDTAMYLCATSSDLDSYTEAFFGQGTRLTVV.

This chain links TRBV4-1 with TRBJ2-1; TRBD2 matches at 8 bases. The CDR3 is 15 amino acids. The V segment lost 3 bases and the J segment 5 bases; nucleotides outside the gene matches: 6. Germline V gives CDR1 MGHRA, CDR2 YSYEKL. DNA of the CDR3: TGCGCCAGCAGCCACTGGACTAGCCTTAACAATGAGCAGTTCTTC. This gives the protein CASSHWTSLNNEQFF.